This entry concerns a single TCR beta chain. Its antigen is unknown. These data come from a study of T cell responses to AZD1222 COVID-19 vaccine. Findings and caveats of the study: Only after the peak T cell response were repertoires sampled. Unmutated regions of variants are reportedly targeted by nearly half of spike-specific TCRs. Researchers report vaccine-associated CD4 TCRs spanning spike, with dominance at 160-218 and 743-854. A rise in Spike-specific TCR breadth and depth followed two AZD1222 doses.

The CDR3 consists of 12 residues. TCRdb's table, derived via immunoSEQ multiplex PCR, lists solely in-frame clones and lacks some. Among over 150,000 clones listed, approximately 90% were seen once. Here the sequenced sample was peripheral blood, taken on day 0 of AZD1222 vaccination. The origin of this receptor is an adult in good health. The V gene is TRBV1, the J gene TRBJ2-7; TRBD2, the table's D call, was not compared with the DNA. TRBV1 is a recognized pseudogene. In nucleotides, the CDR3 is TGCACCAGCAGCCCCGGGGGCTACGAGCAGTACTTC. As protein: CTSSPGGYEQYF.